This TCR beta chain was sequenced for a study of T cells after yellow fever vaccination. Germline V lookup: CDR1 SQVTM, CDR2 ANQGSEA. V was trimmed by 2 bases and J by 3 bases, leaving 10 bases between them. The CDR3 is 13 amino acids. In its sample, this clonotype was seen many times. Its antigen is still unknown. TCRdb fed the 5' RACE reads into MiXCR, producing one record per CDR3 protein. The table records some 420,000 distinct CDR3 sequences, around a sixth of them present only once. Study-wide results and caveats: The secondary response showed a weaker magnitude and a faster peak, day 5 versus 15.

The rearrangement joins TRBV29-1 to TRBJ1-1; D unclear. The source material was PBMCs, sampled before the yellow fever booster vaccination. This TCR derives from a man aged 18 to 30 who received the YFV17D yellow fever vaccine. Here the CDR3 reads CSVELILHTEAFF. The CDR3 DNA sequence: TGCAGCGTTGAACTAATACTTCACACTGAAGCTTTCTTT.